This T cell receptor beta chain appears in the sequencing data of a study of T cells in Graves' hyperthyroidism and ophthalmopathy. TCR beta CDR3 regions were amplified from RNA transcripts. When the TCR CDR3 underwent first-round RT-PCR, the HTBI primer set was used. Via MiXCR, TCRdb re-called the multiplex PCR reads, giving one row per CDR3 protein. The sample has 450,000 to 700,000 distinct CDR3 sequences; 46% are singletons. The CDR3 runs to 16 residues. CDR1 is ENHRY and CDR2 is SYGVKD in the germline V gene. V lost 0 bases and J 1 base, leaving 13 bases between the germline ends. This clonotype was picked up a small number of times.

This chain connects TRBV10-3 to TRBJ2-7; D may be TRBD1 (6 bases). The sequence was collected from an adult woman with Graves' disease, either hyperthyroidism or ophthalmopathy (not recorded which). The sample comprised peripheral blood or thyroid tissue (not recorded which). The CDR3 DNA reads TGTGCCATCAGTGAGTCGATGGGCCAGGGGTCCTACGAGCAGTACTTC. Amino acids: CAISESMGQGSYEQYF.